This T cell receptor beta chain was recovered during a study of Graves' ophthalmopathy and Graves' hyperthyroidism. General study points: Most thyroid clonotypes expanded beyond 0.001 frequency were also found in blood. Prediction of ophthalmopathy progression reached 70.59% sensitivity and 72% to 80% specificity.

The authors amplified TCR beta CDR3 regions, and they did so from RNA transcripts for repertoire sequencing. RT-PCR was first run with HTBI primers, then multiplex PCR in a second round. TCRdb reprocessed the multiplex PCR reads with MiXCR, giving one entry per CDR3 protein. Among approximately 540,000 distinct CDR3 sequences listed, 35% to 40% were seen once. This clonotype has at least ten counts. Its target is unknown. The CDR3 extends over 17 amino acids. V shed 3 bases and J 5 bases; nucleotides not matched to a gene: 14. CDR1 and CDR2 (germline): SNHLY, FYNNEI. This chain connects TRBV2 to TRBJ1-1; the match to TRBD1 covers 8 bases. The specimen sequenced was peripheral blood or thyroid tissue (not recorded which). The clonotype was recovered from an adult man with Graves' hyperthyroidism. CDR3 region: CASSEATGVYSKTEAFF. CDR3 in DNA: TGTGCCAGCAGTGAGGCGACAGGGGTCTATTCAAAGACTGAAGCTTTCTTT.